A selection of T cell receptor beta chains follows, all from one sample in a study of brain metastases from non-small cell lung cancer. The repertoire was sequenced with immunoSEQ multiplex PCR; TCRdb's copy has only in-frame clones and lacks some. Seen here are thousands of clones, about 85% observed once, and the top ten hold 11%. Sequenced input: tumor-adjacent normal tissue. The receptors shown here come from a donor older than 35 with non-small cell lung cancer. The CDR3 runs from the conserved cysteine through the conserved F or W. The D gene is left open where the match is weak. Clone sizes are given selectively: once, few, many, or a class where the clone is expanded.

abundance	v_gene	j_gene	d_gene	CDR3nt	CDR3aa
-	TRBV28	TRBJ2-3	TRBD1	TGTGCCACTGGTCTTGACAGGGTACCAGATACGCAGTATTTT	CATGLDRVPDTQYF
-	TRBV3-1/TRBV3-2	TRBJ1-2	TRBD1	TGTGCCAGCAGCCAAAAGACAGGGGCCTATGGCTACACCTTC	CASSQKTGAYGYTF
-	TRBV5-6	TRBJ2-2	TRBD2	TGTGCCAGCAGCTCTCTCGGGACTAGCGGGGGGCCAAACACCGGGGAGCTGTTTTTT	CASSSLGTSGGPNTGELFF
few	TRBV6-5	TRBJ1-5	-	TGTGCCAGCAGTTACGGACAGAAGCAGCCCCAGCATTTT	CASSYGQKQPQHF
-	TRBV7-9	TRBJ1-1	TRBD1	TGTGCCAGCAGCTTTTCCCCGGGACAGCGGAACACTGAAGCTTTCTTT	CASSFSPGQRNTEAFF
-	TRBV4-3	TRBJ2-1	-	TGCGCCAGCAGCCAAGACCCCCTCGGAGCTTACAATGAGCAGTTCTTC	CASSQDPLGAYNEQFF
-	TRBV29-1	TRBJ1-3	-	TGCAGCGTTGGAGAATCTGGAAACACCATATATTTT	CSVGESGNTIYF
-	TRBV14	TRBJ1-1	-	TGTGCCAGCAGCCAAGAACTTCCCACTGAAGCTTTCTTT	CASSQELPTEAFF
-	TRBV2	TRBJ1-1	-	TGTGCCAGCAGGAGGGACTCCCAAGGGGAAGCTTTCTTT	CASRRDSQGEAFF
-	TRBV6-1	TRBJ2-7	-	TGTGCCAGCAGTGAAAGTCAGGGCTGGTACTACGAGCAGTACTTC	CASSESQGWYYEQYF
-	TRBV19	TRBJ1-3	-	TGTGCCAGTACGCCAGGCGGGTTGTCTGGAAACACCATATATTTT	CASTPGGLSGNTIYF
-	TRBV30	TRBJ1-3	-	TGTGCCTGGACCCCGGGACCTGGAAACACCATATATTTT	CAWTPGPGNTIYF
-	TRBV6-4	TRBJ2-1	TRBD1	TGTGCCAGCAGCCTGACAGGGGAGAACTACAATGAGCAGTTCTTC	CASSLTGENYNEQFF
-	TRBV6-1	TRBJ1-2	-	TGTGCCAGCAGTGAAAGACAGAAGGGCTATGGCTACACCTTC	CASSERQKGYGYTF